These 22 T cell receptor beta chains were all obtained from the same sample, sequenced in a study of T cells in Graves' hyperthyroidism and ophthalmopathy (dated by TCRdb to 2018 to 2020). The library was made by multiplex PCR. Sequencing relied on an Illumina HiSeq 2000. Amplification of TCR beta CDR3 regions was carried out from RNA transcripts. For the first round of RT-PCR on the TCR CDR3, the HTBI primer set was used together with the Qiagen OneStep RT-PCR kit. TCRdb reprocessing: public reads trimmed at Q25 with fastp, clones called with MiXCR, in-frame beta chains kept. All rows with the same CDR3 protein become a single entry with the most common DNA and genes. The sample yields 550,000 to 600,000 distinct CDR3 sequences; 12% to 15% were counted once. Around 7% of the sample goes to the ten largest clones. Material: blood. The receptors derive from a woman in her late teens or twenties with Graves' ophthalmopathy.

This clonotype was seen ten or more times. This sequence joins TRBV14 and TRBJ2-1, with unresolved D. This CDR3 contains 13 residues. The V gene lost 3 bases and the J gene lost 9 bases, with 12 bases spanning the gap. Per the germline V gene, CDR1 is SGHDN and CDR2 is FVKESK. CDR3: CASSQSRTGEQFF. In DNA, the CDR3 is TGTGCCAGCAGCCAGAGCAGAACTGGTGAGCAGTTCTTC.

This clonotype was found many times. The V gene is TRBV11-3, the J gene TRBJ1-1; D is possibly TRBD1 (6 bases). The V end was cut by 1 base, the J end by 0 bases, with 12 bases between. The CDR3 has 16 residues. Germline loops: CDR1 SGHNT, CDR2 YENEEA. Here the CDR3 DNA reads TGTGCCAGCAGCTTAGGGACAGCAGTTATGAACACTGAAGCTTTCTTT. Translated, it gives CASSLGTAVMNTEAFF.

Many counts were recorded for this clonotype. The CDR3 loop is CASSLGTTTDTQYF. The CDR3 DNA sequence: TGTGCCAGCAGCTTGGGGACTACCACAGATACGCAGTATTTT. J is TRBJ2-3 and V is TRBV11-3; 7 bases agree with TRBD2. Losses at the gene ends were 3 bases for V and 2 bases for J; bases not matched to a gene: 2. Per the germline V gene, CDR1 is SGHNT and CDR2 is YENEEA. CDR3 length: 14 residues.

In its sample, this clonotype was seen a few times. The chain combines TRBV27 with TRBJ2-7, with 7 nucleotides matching TRBD2. V lost 7 bases to trimming and J lost 3 bases; unmatched junction nucleotides: 9. The CDR3 length is 14 residues. Germline CDR1 and CDR2: MNHEY and SMNVEV (reference sequence). CDR3 coding DNA: TGTGCCAGCAAACCTAGCGGAAGTTACTACGAGCAGTACTTC. Its protein is CASKPSGSYYEQYF.

The V call is TRBV5-1, the J call TRBJ2-5, with 8 positions matching TRBD1. J gave up 5 bases and V 3 bases, and 15 bases lay outside the gene matches. The CDR3 is 17 amino acids. Looked up from germline, CDR1 is SGHRS and CDR2 is YFSETQ. The CDR3 region has the DNA TGCGCCAGCAGCTACGATGTGGACAGGGTCTATGTGGAGACCCAGTACTTC. It specifies CASSYDVDRVYVETQYF.

In its sample, this clonotype was seen many times. V is TRBV12-3 or TRBV12-4 and J is TRBJ1-6; D remains ambiguous. The CDR3 runs 15 residues. Trimming took 5 bases from V and 7 from J, leaving 15 bases between them. Here the CDR3 reads CASSPFGLNNSPLHF. CDR3 sequence (DNA): TGTGCCAGCAGTCCCTTCGGGCTGAACAATTCACCCCTCCACTTT.

The rearrangement uses TRBV28 and TRBJ1-2; 11 nucleotides line up with TRBD1. Germline V gene sequence: CDR1 MDHEN, CDR2 SYDVKM. Unmatched junction bases numbered 12, after V lost 5 bases and J lost 7 bases. The CDR3 is made up of 16 amino acids. The CDR3 region has the DNA TGTGCCAGCAGTCACGGACAGGGGGCATTGCCCCTTGGCTACACCTTC. Protein: CASSHGQGALPLGYTF.

This clonotype has just a few counts. The J gene is TRBJ2-7, the V gene TRBV4-3; a weak D match, TRBD2 (5 bases). The CDR3 is 12 residues long. V lost 0 bases, J lost 6 bases, and 6 bases lay in between. Germline values: CDR1 LGHNA, CDR2 YSLEER. CDR3 region: CASSQEAGEQYF. Here the CDR3 DNA reads TGCGCCAGCAGCCAAGAGGCGGGCGAGCAGTACTTC.

This clonotype appeared a few times. This chain uses TRBV6-5 with TRBJ1-2; tentatively, D is TRBD1 (6 bases). V lost 4 bases and J 3 bases, leaving 18 bases between the germline ends. From germline, CDR1 is MNHEY and CDR2 SVGAGI. This CDR3 comprises 16 residues. CDR3 in amino acids: CASSCSPGARDYGYTF. CDR3 DNA sequence: TGTGCCAGCAGTTGCTCTCCGGGGGCTAGGGACTATGGCTACACCTTC.

This clonotype came up many times. The chain combines TRBV28 with TRBJ2-7; tentative D call: TRBD2 (6 bases). CDR1 is MDHEN and CDR2 is SYDVKM in the germline V gene. V was pared by 6 bases and J by 3 bases, with 15 bases between. The CDR3 runs to 14 residues. The CDR3 nucleotides are TGTGCCAGCAGCCGAGCTGGGGGGTTCTACGAGCAGTACTTC. It specifies CASSRAGGFYEQYF.

This clonotype was counted at least ten times. The J gene is TRBJ2-5, the V gene TRBV18, with 10 positions matching TRBD2. The germline V gene has CDR1 KGHSH and CDR2 LQKENI. The CDR3 extends over 15 amino acids. V dropped 3 bases and J dropped 3; count of bases not matched to a gene: 4. The CDR3 region is CASSPPGLAKETQYF. The CDR3 DNA is TGTGCCAGCTCACCTCCGGGACTAGCGAAAGAGACCCAGTACTTC.

This clonotype was detected ten times or more. The CDR3 region has the DNA TGCGCCAGCAGCCAATTCCTCGTGGCGGGGAACTACGAGCAGTACTTC. Amino acids: CASSQFLVAGNYEQYF. The rearrangement joins TRBV4-3 to TRBJ2-7; D is perhaps TRBD2 (6 bases). The CDR3 is made up of 16 amino acids. V lost 2 bases, J lost 3 bases, and 17 bases lay in between. The germline CDR1 and CDR2 sequences are LGHNA and YSLEER.

This clonotype was recorded at least ten times. This chain joins TRBV2 and TRBJ2-1; D tentatively fits TRBD1 or TRBD2 (5 bases each). CDR3 size: 13 residues. The V end lost 7 bases, the J end lost 8 bases, and 15 bases lay between the germline ends. In germline, CDR1 is SNHLY, CDR2 FYNNEI. The CDR3 nucleotides are TGTGCCAGCAATTCCCAGGGAGTACATGAGCAGTTCTTC. It encodes CASNSQGVHEQFF.

This clonotype has a handful of counts. The chain has TRBV27 and TRBJ1-4, with 7 bases matching TRBD1. V dropped 3 bases and J dropped 0; count of bases not matched to a gene: 13. The germline V gene encodes CDR1 MNHEY and CDR2 SMNVEV (reference sequence). The CDR3 has 19 amino acids. For the CDR3, the DNA is TGTGCCAGCAGTTTCCCGACAGGGAAGAGGGGCGCAACTAATGAAAAACTGTTTTTT. Protein: CASSFPTGKRGATNEKLFF.

The rearrangement links TRBV20-1 to TRBJ2-6, with D possibly being TRBD1 or TRBD2 (5 bases each). The germline CDR1 and CDR2 sequences are DFQATT and SNEGSKA (reference sequence). CDR3 length: 17 amino acids. The ends were cut back, 6 bases at V and 0 bases at J, with 18 bases in the middle. Here the CDR3 DNA reads TGCAGTGCGCCCCGGGGACGGTTATACTCTGGGGCCAACGTCCTGACTTTC. Protein product: CSAPRGRLYSGANVLTF.

This clonotype was counted ten times or more. The chain employs TRBV2 and TRBJ1-2, with D possibly being TRBD1 (6 bases). V was trimmed by 6 bases and J by 4 bases, leaving 18 bases between them. Per germline, CDR1 SNHLY and CDR2 FYNNEI. The CDR3 sequence is 15 residues long. The CDR3 protein is CASSREGGASYGYTF. In DNA form, the CDR3 reads TGTGCCAGCAGCCGGGAGGGGGGAGCCTCCTATGGCTACACCTTC.

In its sample, this clonotype was seen a few times. The chain carries TRBV5-1 and TRBJ2-7; D is possibly TRBD1 (5 bases). The CDR3 is 16 amino acids. Germline V gene lookup returns CDR1 SGHRS and CDR2 YFSETQ. With 3 bases removed from V and 2 bases from J, the gap between germline ends came to 18 bases. The CDR3 reads CASSSPAGRMTYEQYF. CDR3 nucleotide sequence: TGCGCCAGCAGCTCCCCGGCAGGGCGGATGACCTACGAGCAGTACTTC.

The V call is TRBV20-1, the J call TRBJ2-5; D uncertain. The CDR3 is 12 amino acids. Germline V gives CDR1 DFQATT, CDR2 SNEGSKA (reference sequence). Between the trimmed V and J ends, which lost 5 bases and 0 bases, there was a span of 7 bases. CDR3 sequence (DNA): TGCAGTGCTCACTTGCACCAAGAGACCCAGTACTTC. Protein product: CSAHLHQETQYF.

This clonotype was picked up many times. V and J are TRBV12-3 or TRBV12-4 and TRBJ2-7; 7 bases are a match to TRBD1. The CDR3 consists of 12 residues. Trimming cost V 5 bases and J 7 bases; bases outside gene matches: 5. In DNA form, the CDR3 reads TGTGCCAGCAGTCAGGGGACAGCAGAGCAGTACTTC. The encoded protein is CASSQGTAEQYF.

At least ten counts were recorded for this clonotype. The chain carries TRBV28 and TRBJ1-1; 8 nucleotides line up with TRBD1. The CDR3 spans 13 residues. Germline lookup yields CDR1 MDHEN and CDR2 SYDVKM. V was clipped by 6 bases and J by 4 bases; unmatched bases: 4. Here the CDR3 DNA reads TGTGCCAGCAGCGAAGACAGGGGCACTGAAGCTTTCTTT. Residues: CASSEDRGTEAFF.

This clonotype was detected ten times or more. The J gene is TRBJ2-5, the V gene TRBV11-2, with D tentatively TRBD1 or TRBD2 (5 bases each). Germline V gene sequence: CDR1 SGHAT, CDR2 FQNNGV. Trimming took off 2 bases at V and 1 base at J, with 11 bases between the two ends. The CDR3 covers 15 residues. CDR3 in amino acids: CASSLWDGTQETQYF. The CDR3 DNA is TGTGCCAGCAGCTTATGGGATGGGACCCAAGAGACCCAGTACTTC.

This clonotype was counted at least ten times. The J gene is TRBJ1-5, the V gene TRBV10-3, with D unclear. CDR1 and CDR2 (germline): ENHRY, SYGVKD. There are 12 residues in the CDR3. Between the trimmed V and J ends, which lost 2 bases and 7 bases, there was a span of 6 bases. In DNA form, the CDR3 reads TGTGCCATCAGTGAGCTTTACCAGCCCCAGCATTTT. As protein: CAISELYQPQHF.